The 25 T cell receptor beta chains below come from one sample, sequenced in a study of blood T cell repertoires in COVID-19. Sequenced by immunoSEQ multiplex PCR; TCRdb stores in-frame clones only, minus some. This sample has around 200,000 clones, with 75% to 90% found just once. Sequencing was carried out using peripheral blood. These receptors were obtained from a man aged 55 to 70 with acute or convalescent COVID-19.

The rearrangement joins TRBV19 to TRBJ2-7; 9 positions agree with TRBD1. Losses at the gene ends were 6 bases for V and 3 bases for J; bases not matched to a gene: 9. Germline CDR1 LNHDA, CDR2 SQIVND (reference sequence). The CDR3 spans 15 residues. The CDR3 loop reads CASSPRTGALYEQYF. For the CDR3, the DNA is TGTGCCAGTAGCCCCCGGACAGGGGCCCTCTACGAGCAGTACTTC.

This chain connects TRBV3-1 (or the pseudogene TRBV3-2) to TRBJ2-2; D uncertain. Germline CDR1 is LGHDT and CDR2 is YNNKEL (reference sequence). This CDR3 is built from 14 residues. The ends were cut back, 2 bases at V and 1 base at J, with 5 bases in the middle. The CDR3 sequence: CASSQYGNTGELFF. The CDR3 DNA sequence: TGTGCCAGCAGCCAATACGGGAACACCGGGGAGCTGTTTTTT.

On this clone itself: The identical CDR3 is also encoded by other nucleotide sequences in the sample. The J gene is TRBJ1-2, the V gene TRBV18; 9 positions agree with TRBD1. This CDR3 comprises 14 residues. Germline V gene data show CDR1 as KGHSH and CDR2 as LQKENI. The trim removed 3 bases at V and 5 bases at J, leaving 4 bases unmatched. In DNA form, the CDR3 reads TGTGCCAGCTCACCGGGACAGGGAATTTATGGCTACACCTTC. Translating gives CASSPGQGIYGYTF.

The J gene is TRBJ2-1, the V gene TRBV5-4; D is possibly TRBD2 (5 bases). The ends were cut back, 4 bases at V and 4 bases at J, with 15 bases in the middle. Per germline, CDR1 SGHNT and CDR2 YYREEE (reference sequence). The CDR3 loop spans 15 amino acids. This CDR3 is CASSPPGRGYNEQFF. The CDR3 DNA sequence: TGTGCCAGCAGCCCTCCTGGCCGAGGGTACAATGAGCAGTTCTTC.

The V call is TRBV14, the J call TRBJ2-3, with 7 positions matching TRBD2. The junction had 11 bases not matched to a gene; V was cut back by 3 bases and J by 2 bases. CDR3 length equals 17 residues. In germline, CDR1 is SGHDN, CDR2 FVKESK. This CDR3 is CASSHRLGLLDTDTQYF. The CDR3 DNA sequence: TGTGCCAGCAGCCACCGCCTGGGACTACTCGACACAGATACGCAGTATTTT.

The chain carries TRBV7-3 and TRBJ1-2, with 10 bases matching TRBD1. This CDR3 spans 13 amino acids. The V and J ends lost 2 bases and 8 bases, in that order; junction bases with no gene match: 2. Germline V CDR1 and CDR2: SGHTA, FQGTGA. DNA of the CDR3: TGTGCCAGCAGCTTAGTGGGACAGGGGGGCTACACCTTC. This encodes CASSLVGQGGYTF.

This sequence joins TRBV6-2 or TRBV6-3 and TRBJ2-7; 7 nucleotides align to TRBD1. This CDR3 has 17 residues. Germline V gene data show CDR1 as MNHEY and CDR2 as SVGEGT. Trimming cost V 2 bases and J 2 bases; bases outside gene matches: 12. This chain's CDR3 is CASSYPLVGDRAYEQYF. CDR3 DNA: TGTGCCAGCAGTTACCCCTTAGTAGGGGACAGAGCCTACGAGCAGTACTTC.

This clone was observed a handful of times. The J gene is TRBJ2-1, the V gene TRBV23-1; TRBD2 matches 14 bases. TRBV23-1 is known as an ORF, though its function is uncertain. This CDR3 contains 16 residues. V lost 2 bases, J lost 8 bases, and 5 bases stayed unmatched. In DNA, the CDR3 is TGCGCCAGCAGTCAAGCAAGACTAGCGGGAGGGGATGAGCAGTTCTTC. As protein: CASSQARLAGGDEQFF.

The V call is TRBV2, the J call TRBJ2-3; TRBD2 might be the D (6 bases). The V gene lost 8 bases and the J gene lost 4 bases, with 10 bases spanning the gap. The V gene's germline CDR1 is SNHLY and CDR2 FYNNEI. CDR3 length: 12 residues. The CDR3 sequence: CASQRGSDTQYF. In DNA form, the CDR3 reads TGTGCCAGCCAACGGGGGTCAGATACGCAGTATTTT.

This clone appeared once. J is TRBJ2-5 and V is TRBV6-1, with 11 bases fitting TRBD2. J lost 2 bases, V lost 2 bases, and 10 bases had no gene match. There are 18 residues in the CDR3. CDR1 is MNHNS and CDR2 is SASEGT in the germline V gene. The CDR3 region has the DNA TGTGCCAGCAGTGAATCCCCGACTAGCGGGACGCGACAAGAGACCCAGTACTTC. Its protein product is CASSESPTSGTRQETQYF.

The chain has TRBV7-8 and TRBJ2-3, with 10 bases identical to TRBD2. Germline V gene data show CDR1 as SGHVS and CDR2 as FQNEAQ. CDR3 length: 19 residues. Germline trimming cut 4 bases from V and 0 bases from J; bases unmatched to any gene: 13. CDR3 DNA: TGTGCCAGCAGCTCGTCACTAGCGGGATATATGACTAGCACAGATACGCAGTATTTT. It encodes CASSSSLAGYMTSTDTQYF.

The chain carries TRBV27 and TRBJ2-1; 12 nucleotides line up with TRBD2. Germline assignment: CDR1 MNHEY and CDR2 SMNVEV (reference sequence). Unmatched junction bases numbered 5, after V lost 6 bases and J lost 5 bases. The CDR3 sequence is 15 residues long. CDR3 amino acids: CASSETSGRHNEQFF. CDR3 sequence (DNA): TGTGCCAGCAGCGAGACTAGCGGGAGACACAATGAGCAGTTCTTC.

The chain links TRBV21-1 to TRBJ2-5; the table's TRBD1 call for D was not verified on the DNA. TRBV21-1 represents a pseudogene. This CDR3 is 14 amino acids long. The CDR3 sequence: CASSRGQGQETQYF. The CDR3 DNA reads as TGTGCCAGCAGCAGGGGACAGGGACAAGAGACCCAGTACTTC.

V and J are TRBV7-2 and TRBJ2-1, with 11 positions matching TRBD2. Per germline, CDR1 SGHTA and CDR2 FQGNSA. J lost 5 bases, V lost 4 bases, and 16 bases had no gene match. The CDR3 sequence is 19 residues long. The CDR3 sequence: CASSSRDRRLAGSDNEQFF. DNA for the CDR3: TGTGCCAGCAGCTCCAGGGACCGAAGACTAGCGGGATCGGACAATGAGCAGTTCTTC.

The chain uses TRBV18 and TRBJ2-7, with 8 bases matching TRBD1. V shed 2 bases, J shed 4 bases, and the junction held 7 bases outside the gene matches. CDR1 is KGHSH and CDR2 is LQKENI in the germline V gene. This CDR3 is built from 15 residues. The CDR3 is CASSPVTGVGYEQYF. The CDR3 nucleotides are TGTGCCAGCTCACCAGTGACAGGGGTAGGATACGAGCAGTACTTC. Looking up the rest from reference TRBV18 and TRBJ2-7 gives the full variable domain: NAGVMQNPRHLVRRRGQEARLRCSPMKGHSHVYWYRQLPEEGLKFMVYLQKENIIDESGMPKERFSAEFPKEGPSILRIQQVVRGDSAAYFCASSPVTGVGYEQYFGPGTRLTVT.

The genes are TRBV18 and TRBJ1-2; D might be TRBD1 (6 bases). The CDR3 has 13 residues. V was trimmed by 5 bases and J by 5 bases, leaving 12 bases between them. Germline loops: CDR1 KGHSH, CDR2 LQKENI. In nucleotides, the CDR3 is TGTGCCAGCTCAGCGACAGGAGGATATGGCTACACCTTC. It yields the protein CASSATGGYGYTF.

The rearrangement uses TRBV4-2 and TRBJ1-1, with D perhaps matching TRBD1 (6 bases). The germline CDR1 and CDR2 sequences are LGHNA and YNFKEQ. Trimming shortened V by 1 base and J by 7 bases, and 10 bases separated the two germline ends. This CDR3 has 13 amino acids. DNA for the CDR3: TGTGCCAGCAGCCAAGGGGGGCAGCTTGAAGCTTTCTTT. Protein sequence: CASSQGGQLEAFF.

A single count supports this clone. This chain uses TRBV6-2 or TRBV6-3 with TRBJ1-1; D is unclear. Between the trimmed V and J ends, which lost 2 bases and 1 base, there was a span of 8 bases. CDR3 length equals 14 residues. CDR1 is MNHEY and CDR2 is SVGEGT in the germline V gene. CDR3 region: CASSYRERNTEAFF. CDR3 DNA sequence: TGTGCCAGCAGTTACAGGGAGCGGAACACTGAAGCTTTCTTT.

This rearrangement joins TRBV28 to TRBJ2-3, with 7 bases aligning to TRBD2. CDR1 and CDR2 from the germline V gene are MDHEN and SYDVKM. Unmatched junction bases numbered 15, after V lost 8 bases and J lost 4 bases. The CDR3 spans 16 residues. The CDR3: CASPPPSGGRSDTQYF. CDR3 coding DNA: TGTGCCAGCCCCCCCCCGTCAGGCGGGAGATCAGATACGCAGTATTTT.

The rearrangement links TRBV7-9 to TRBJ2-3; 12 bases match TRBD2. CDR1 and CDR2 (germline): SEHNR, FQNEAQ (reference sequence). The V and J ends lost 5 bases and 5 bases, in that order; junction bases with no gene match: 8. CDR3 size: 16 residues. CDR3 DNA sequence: TGTGCCAGCAGCCCGCGGACTAGCGGGGTGGTAGATACGCAGTATTTT. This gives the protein CASSPRTSGVVDTQYF.

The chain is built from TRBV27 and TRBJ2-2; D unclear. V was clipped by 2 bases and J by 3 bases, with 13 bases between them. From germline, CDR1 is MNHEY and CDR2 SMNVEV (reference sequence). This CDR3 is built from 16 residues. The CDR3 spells CASSLHRSTDTGELFF. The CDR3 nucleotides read TGTGCCAGCAGTTTACATCGAAGTACGGACACCGGGGAGCTGTTTTTT.

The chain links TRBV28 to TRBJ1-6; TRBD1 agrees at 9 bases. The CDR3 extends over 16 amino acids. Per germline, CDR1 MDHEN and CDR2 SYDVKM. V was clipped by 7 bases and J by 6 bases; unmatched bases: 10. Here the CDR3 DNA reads TGTGCCAGCAAGAGCCTCGGGACAGGGACTAATTCACCCCTCCACTTT. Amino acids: CASKSLGTGTNSPLHF.

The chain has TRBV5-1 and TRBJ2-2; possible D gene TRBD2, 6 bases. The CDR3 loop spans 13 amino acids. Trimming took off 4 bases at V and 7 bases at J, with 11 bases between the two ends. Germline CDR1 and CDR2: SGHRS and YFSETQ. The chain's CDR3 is CASSIKEGGELFF. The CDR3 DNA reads TGCGCCAGCAGCATTAAGGAGGGCGGGGAGCTGTTTTTT. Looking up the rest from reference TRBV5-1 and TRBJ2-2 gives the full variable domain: KAGVTQTPRYLIKTRGQQVTLSCSPISGHRSVSWYQQTPGQGLQFLFEYFSETQRNKGNFPGRFSGRQFSNSRSEMNVSTLELGDSALYLCASSIKEGGELFFGEGSRLTVL.

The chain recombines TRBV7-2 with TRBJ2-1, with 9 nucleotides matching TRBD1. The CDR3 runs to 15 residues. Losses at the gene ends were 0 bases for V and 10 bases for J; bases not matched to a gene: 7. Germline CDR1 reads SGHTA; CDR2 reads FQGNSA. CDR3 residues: CASSLAWDRAGEQFF. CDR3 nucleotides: TGTGCCAGCAGCTTAGCCTGGGACAGGGCAGGGGAGCAGTTCTTC.

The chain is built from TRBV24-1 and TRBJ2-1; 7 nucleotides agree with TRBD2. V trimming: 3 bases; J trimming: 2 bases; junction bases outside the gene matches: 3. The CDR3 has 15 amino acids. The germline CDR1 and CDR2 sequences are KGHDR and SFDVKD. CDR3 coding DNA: TGTGCCACCAGTGATCGAGCGGGAACCTACAATGAGCAGTTCTTC. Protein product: CATSDRAGTYNEQFF.